This TCR beta chain stems from a study of human T cells and chemical hapten exposure. Looking at the study overall: Per-sample TCR yield variability stemmed mainly from small pooled library volume differences.

During construction of the library, unique molecular identifiers were attached to individual cDNA molecules for quantitative, reproducible TCR counting. Per the study methods: Sampled TCR counts reached a median of about 90,000 per sample, with values ranging from roughly 23,224 to 690,600. Using its own MiXCR run on the 5' RACE reads, TCRdb lists one record per CDR3 protein. TCRdb, not the original authors, processed these V and J calls. The sample holds about 140,000 distinct CDR3 sequences; roughly 4% are singletons and the top ten take over 1.1%. There are 15 residues in the CDR3. After removal of 2 bases from V and 9 bases from J, the junction contained 10 bases not matched to a gene. Germline lookup yields CDR1 SGHRS and CDR2 YFSETQ. In its sample, this clonotype was seen a few times. The authors' total RNA extraction used unfractionated whole blood.

V usage is TRBV5-1 and J usage is TRBJ2-1; 8 bases agree with TRBD2. This clonotype was sampled from a female donor in good health. The CDR3 DNA reads TGCGCCAGCAGCTTTTCGCGAGCGGGGGATCTTGAGCAGTTCTTC. This sequence encodes CASSFSRAGDLEQFF.